This T cell receptor beta chain was sequenced for a study of blood T cell repertoires in COVID-19. At the level of the study: The cDNA or gDNA used as material had been derived from T cells, B-cell-depleted T cells, or PBMCs.

Seattle's enrolled individuals joined amid active infection and were then monitored longitudinally. This clone was observed a single time. The CDR3 is 12 residues long. Looked up from germline, CDR1 is KGHSH and CDR2 is LQKENI. Trimming removed 3 bases from V and 5 bases from J, with 5 bases in between. Some clones are missing from TCRdb's copy, which holds only in-frame ones; the method was immunoSEQ multiplex PCR. The table lists approximately 93,000 clones, approximately 86% of them singletons. The sample consisted of peripheral blood. The clonotype originates from a man between 50 and 59 years old with COVID-19, enrolled during active disease. The chain carries TRBV18 and TRBJ1-5; possible D gene TRBD1, 5 bases. CDR3 residues: CASSPRDQPQHF. The CDR3 DNA follows: TGTGCCAGCTCACCCAGGGATCAGCCCCAGCATTTT. The whole variable domain, filled in from reference TRBV18 and TRBJ1-5, reads NAGVMQNPRHLVRRRGQEARLRCSPMKGHSHVYWYRQLPEEGLKFMVYLQKENIIDESGMPKERFSAEFPKEGPSILRIQQVVRGDSAAYFCASSPRDQPQHFGDGTRLSIL.